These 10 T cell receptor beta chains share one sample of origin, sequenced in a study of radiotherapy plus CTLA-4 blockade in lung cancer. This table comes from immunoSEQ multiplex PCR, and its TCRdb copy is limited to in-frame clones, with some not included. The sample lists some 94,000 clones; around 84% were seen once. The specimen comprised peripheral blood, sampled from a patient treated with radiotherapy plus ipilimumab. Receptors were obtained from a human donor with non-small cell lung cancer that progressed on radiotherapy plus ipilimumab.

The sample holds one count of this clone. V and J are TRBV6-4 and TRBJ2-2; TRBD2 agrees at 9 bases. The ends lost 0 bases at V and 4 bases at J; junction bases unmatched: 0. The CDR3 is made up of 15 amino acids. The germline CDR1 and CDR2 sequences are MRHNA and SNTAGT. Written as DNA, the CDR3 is TGTGCCAGCAGTGACTCTAGCGGGAGCACCGGGGAGCTGTTTTTT. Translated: CASSDSSGSTGELFF.

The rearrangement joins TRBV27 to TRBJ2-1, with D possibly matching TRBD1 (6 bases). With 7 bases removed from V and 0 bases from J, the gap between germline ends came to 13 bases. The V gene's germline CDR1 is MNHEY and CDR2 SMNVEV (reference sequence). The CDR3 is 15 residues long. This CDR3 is CASTRGTNSYNEQFF. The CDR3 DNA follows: TGTGCCAGCACCCGAGGGACAAACTCCTACAATGAGCAGTTCTTC.

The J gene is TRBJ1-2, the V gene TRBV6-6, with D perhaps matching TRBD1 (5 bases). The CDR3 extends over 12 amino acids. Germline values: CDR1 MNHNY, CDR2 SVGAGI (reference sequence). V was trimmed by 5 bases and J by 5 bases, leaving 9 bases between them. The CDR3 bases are TGTGCCAGCAGTGCAGGGTTATATGGCTACACCTTC. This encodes CASSAGLYGYTF.

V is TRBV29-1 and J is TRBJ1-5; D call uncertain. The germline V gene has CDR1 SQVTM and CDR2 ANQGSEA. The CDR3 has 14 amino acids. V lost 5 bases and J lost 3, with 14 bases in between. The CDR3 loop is CSVSVEGDNQPQHF. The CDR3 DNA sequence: TGCAGCGTTTCAGTAGAGGGAGACAATCAGCCCCAGCATTTT.

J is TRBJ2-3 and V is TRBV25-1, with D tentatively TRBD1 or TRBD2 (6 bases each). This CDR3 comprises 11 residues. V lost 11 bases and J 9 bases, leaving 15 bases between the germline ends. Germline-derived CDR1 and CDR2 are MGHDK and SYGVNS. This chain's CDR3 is CAYTEGVTQYF. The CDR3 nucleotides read TGTGCCTATACGGAGGGGGTAACGCAGTATTTT.

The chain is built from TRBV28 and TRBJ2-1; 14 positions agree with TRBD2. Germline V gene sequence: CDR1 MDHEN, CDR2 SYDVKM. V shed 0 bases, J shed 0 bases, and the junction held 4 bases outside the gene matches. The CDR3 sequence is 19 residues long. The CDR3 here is CASSLWTSGRAISYNEQFF. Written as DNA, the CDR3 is TGTGCCAGCAGTTTATGGACTAGCGGGAGGGCAATCTCCTACAATGAGCAGTTCTTC.

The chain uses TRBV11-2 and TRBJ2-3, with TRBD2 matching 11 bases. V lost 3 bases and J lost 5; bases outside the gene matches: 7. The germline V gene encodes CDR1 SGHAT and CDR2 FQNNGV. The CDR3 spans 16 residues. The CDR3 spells CASSFSGRAMGDTQYF. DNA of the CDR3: TGTGCCAGCAGCTTTAGCGGGAGGGCCATGGGAGATACGCAGTATTTT.

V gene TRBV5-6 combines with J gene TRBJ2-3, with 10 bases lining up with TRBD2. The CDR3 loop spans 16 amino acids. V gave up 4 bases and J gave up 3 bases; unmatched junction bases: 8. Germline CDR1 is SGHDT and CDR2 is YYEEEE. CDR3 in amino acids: CASSDLAGGRTDTQYF. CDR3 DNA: TGTGCCAGCAGCGACTTAGCGGGAGGACGAACAGATACGCAGTATTTT.

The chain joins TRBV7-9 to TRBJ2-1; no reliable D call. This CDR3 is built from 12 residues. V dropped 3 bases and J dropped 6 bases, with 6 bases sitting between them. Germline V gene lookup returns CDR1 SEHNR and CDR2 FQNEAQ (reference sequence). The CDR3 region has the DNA TGTGCCAGCAGCTTGTGGTCCAATGAGCAGTTCTTC. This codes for CASSLWSNEQFF.

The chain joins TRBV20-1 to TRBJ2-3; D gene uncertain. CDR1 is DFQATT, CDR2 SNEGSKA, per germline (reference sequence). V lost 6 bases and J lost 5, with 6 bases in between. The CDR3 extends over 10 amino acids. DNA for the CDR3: TGCAGTGCAGACATAGATACGCAGTATTTT. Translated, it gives CSADIDTQYF.